This T cell receptor beta chain is from a study of vaccination and CD4 T cells after COVID-19. With 1 base removed from V and 0 bases from J, the gap between germline ends came to 6 bases. CDR1 is SEHNR, CDR2 FQNEAQ, per germline (reference sequence). The CDR3 contains 14 residues. Treatment of the sample: approximately nine-day PBMC culture with coronavirus spike peptide pools or control peptides (ViraFEST assay). The unexposed donor provided CD4+ T cells, which were taken before the COVID-19 pandemic (2011-2018). Scientists ran DNA taken from cultured CD4+ T cells through the Oncomine TCR Beta short-read assay for sequencing. TCRdb processed the PCR reads anew with MiXCR; each CDR3 protein has one entry. Of roughly 7,000 distinct CDR3 sequences listed, approximately 70% are singletons. This clonotype appeared a few times. Its antigen is unknown.

This TCR came from a human donor in good health. Source material: CD4+ T cells from blood, cultured in vitro. The V and J genes are TRBV7-9 and TRBJ1-1; D is unclear. The CDR3 bases are TGTGCCAGCAGCTTAGGCAGCATGAACACTGAAGCTTTCTTT. As protein: CASSLGSMNTEAFF.